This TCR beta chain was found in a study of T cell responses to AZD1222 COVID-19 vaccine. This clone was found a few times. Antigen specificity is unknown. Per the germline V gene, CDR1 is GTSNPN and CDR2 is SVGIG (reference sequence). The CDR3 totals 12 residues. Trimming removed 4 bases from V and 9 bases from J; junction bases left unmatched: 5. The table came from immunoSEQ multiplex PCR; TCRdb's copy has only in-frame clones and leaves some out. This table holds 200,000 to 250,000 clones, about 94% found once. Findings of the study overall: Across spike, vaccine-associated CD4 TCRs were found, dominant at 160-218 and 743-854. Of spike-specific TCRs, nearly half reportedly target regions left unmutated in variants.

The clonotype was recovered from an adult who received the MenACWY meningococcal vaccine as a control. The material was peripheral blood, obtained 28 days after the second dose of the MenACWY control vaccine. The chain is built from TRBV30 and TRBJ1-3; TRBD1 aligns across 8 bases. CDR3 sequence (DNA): TGTGCCTGGACAGACAGGGGTGGCACCATATATTTT. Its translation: CAWTDRGGTIYF.